The present T cell receptor (beta chain) was sequenced within a study of chemoradiotherapy in HPV16-positive cancers. Overall study context: Candidate HPV-specific clones and shared TCR motifs came from a couple of HPV16-positive patients.

Samples were taken several times over chemoradiotherapy. Assay: immunoSEQ multiplex PCR; the TCRdb copy retains only in-frame clones and omits some. The data show 6,500 to 8,500 clones, roughly nine tenths seen once. Source: blood, taken from a patient who underwent chemoradiotherapy. This clonotype originated in a human donor with HPV-associated anogenital cancer.

CDR3 sequence (DNA): TGTGCCAGCAGCCCTAGGAAGTTCAGGGGTGAAGAAAAACTGTTTTTT. Translating it yields CASSPRKFRGEEKLFF. The chain uses TRBV7-9 and TRBJ1-4, with D possibly TRBD1 on 6 matching bases. Germline V lookup: CDR1 SEHNR, CDR2 FQNEAQ (reference sequence). V was clipped by 5 bases and J by 8 bases, with 21 bases between them. The CDR3 contains 16 residues.